Following are 6 T cell receptor beta chains from one sample sequenced in a study of molecular identifiers for immune sequencing clone quantification. Each CDR3 protein gets one entry after TCRdb re-called the PCR reads with MiXCR. The table has about 640,000 distinct CDR3 sequences, about 20% seen once. Sequencing was performed on naive CD8+ T cells from blood, with Jurkat cell RNA spiked in. Subset denoted: FACS-sorted CD8+CD4-CCR7+CD45RA+ naive T cells. Receptor source: a human donor in good health. Some libraries in this study had Jurkat cell RNA spiked in.

This clonotype was seen at least ten times. The chain carries TRBV12-3 or TRBV12-4 and TRBJ1-5, with D perhaps TRBD1 (6 bases). The ends were cut back, 5 bases at V and 0 bases at J, with 14 bases in the middle. The CDR3 has 16 amino acids. This chain's CDR3 is CASSLQGLYSNQPQHF. The DNA of the CDR3 is TGTGCCAGCAGTCTGCAGGGGCTTTATAGCAATCAGCCCCAGCATTTT.

This clonotype was found many times. CDR3 in amino acids: CASSLDGERSEKLFF. CDR3 bases: TGTGCCAGCAGCTTAGATGGGGAGAGGAGTGAAAAACTGTTTTTT. This chain uses TRBV11-2 with TRBJ1-4, with D unclear. This CDR3 spans 15 amino acids. V lost 0 bases and J 7 bases, leaving 12 bases between the germline ends. Per the germline V gene, CDR1 is SGHAT and CDR2 is FQNNGV.

Of note for this clonotype: A read error may be the cause here, since a much bigger clone is one base away. The V call is TRBV6-6, the J call TRBJ1-1, with 8 bases lining up with TRBD1. CDR1 and CDR2 (germline): MNHNY, SVGAGI (reference sequence). The CDR3 is 16 amino acids. The CDR3 DNA sequence: TGTGCCAGCAGTTACTTGGGACAGGTATTGAACGCTGAAGCTTTCTTT. It yields the protein CASSYLGQVLNAEAFF.

V and J are TRBV6-1 and TRBJ2-7; unclear D gene. Germline V gene sequence: CDR1 MNHNS, CDR2 SASEGT. The CDR3 length is 17 residues. V gave up 1 base and J gave up 2 bases, with 18 bases separating them. CDR3 region: CASSEGVTTPGAYEQYF. The CDR3 region has the DNA TGTGCCAGCAGTGAAGGGGTGACGACACCTGGGGCCTACGAGCAGTACTTC.

In its sample, this clonotype was seen a few times. Mismatch with germline at one junction end may stem from a read error. The J gene is TRBJ2-7, the V gene TRBV4-1, with 9 bases aligning to TRBD2. The germline gives CDR1 MGHRA, CDR2 YSYEKL. The CDR3 loop spans 15 amino acids. This CDR3 reads CASSPLAGTAYVQYF. CDR3 nucleotides: TGCGCCAGCAGCCCTCTAGCGGGGACCGCCTACGTGCAGTACTTC.

The rearrangement joins TRBV4-1 to TRBJ1-6; D unresolved. Germline CDR1 MGHRA, CDR2 YSYEKL. This CDR3 has 12 residues. V gave up 4 bases and J gave up 8 bases, with 6 bases separating them. CDR3 nucleotide sequence: TGCGCCAGCAGCCCCCCCGATTCACCCCTCCACTTT. Encoded protein: CASSPPDSPLHF.